The 14 T cell receptor beta chains below were found in one sample sequenced in a study of type 1 and type 2 diabetes patients. Genomic DNA was the PCR template. The TCR beta CDR3 region was amplified using 30 forward and 13 reverse primers. One entry per CDR3 protein, called by TCRdb with MiXCR from the multiplex PCR reads. The sample holds more than 250,000 distinct CDR3 sequences; approximately 50% are singletons and the top ten take roughly 13%. The sequenced sample consisted of peripheral blood mononuclear cells (PBMCs). Receptor source: a young man with type 2 diabetes.

Here the CDR3 reads CSVRASGRQETQYF. CDR3 coding DNA: TGCAGCGTTCGAGCTAGCGGGAGACAAGAGACCCAGTACTTC. The chain carries TRBV29-1 and TRBJ2-5; 10 bases are a match to TRBD2. The junction had 5 bases not matched to a gene; V was cut back by 5 bases and J by 2 bases. CDR1 is SQVTM, CDR2 ANQGSEA, per germline. This CDR3 is 14 amino acids long.

The rearrangement links TRBV27 to TRBJ1-2; 11 bases agree with TRBD1. The germline V gene has CDR1 MNHEY and CDR2 SMNVEV (reference sequence). The CDR3 is made up of 15 amino acids. V lost 6 bases, J lost 4 bases, and 7 bases stayed unmatched. This chain's CDR3 is CASRAGTGGVYGYTF. For the CDR3, the DNA is TGTGCCAGCAGGGCGGGGACAGGGGGTGTCTATGGCTACACCTTC.

The chain uses TRBV27 and TRBJ1-1, with a tentative D call TRBD1 (5 bases). Germline V gene lookup returns CDR1 MNHEY and CDR2 SMNVEV (reference sequence). The CDR3 loop spans 15 amino acids. The V end lost 4 bases, the J end lost 3 bases, and 15 bases lay between the germline ends. The DNA of the CDR3 is TGTGCCAGCAGTTCGGGGGTGCCTTTGGACACTGAAGCTTTCTTT. Its protein is CASSSGVPLDTEAFF.

The chain joins TRBV2 to TRBJ2-2, with D unclear. V gave up 2 bases and J gave up 1 base, with 8 bases separating them. This CDR3 has 15 amino acids. Germline V CDR1 and CDR2: SNHLY, FYNNEI. CDR3 nucleotides: TGTGCCAGCAGTGAATTCGGGTTGAACACCGGGGAGCTGTTTTTT. This sequence encodes CASSEFGLNTGELFF. The whole variable domain, filled in from reference TRBV2 and TRBJ2-2, reads EPEVTQTPSHQVTQMGQEVILRCVPISNHLYFYWYRQILGQKVEFLVSFYNNEISEKSEIFDDQFSVERPDGSNFTLKIRSTKLEDSAMYFCASSEFGLNTGELFFGEGSRLTVL.

This clonotype was picked up a small number of times. The chain couples TRBV6-6 to TRBJ1-2, with 8 bases matching TRBD1. Unmatched junction bases numbered 6, after V lost 5 bases and J lost 4 bases. The CDR3 is 14 residues long. Per germline, CDR1 MNHNY and CDR2 SVGAGI (reference sequence). CDR3: CASSRGTGGYGYTF. CDR3 in DNA: TGTGCCAGCAGTCGTGGGACAGGTGGCTATGGCTACACCTTC.

The table lists this clonotype with a few counts. This rearrangement joins TRBV19 to TRBJ2-3; 10 bases fit TRBD1. CDR1 and CDR2 from the germline V gene are LNHDA and SQIVND (reference sequence). The CDR3 covers 16 residues. The ends lost 1 base at V and 3 bases at J; junction bases unmatched: 4. CDR3 sequence (DNA): TGTGCCAGTAGTATAGCCCCGGGACAGGGGACAGATACGCAGTATTTT. Protein sequence: CASSIAPGQGTDTQYF.

This clonotype came up many times. The CDR3 coding sequence is TGTGCCAGCAACGCCCAGGGTTTCGGGGAGCTGTTTTTT. Translation: CASNAQGFGELFF. The genes are TRBV2 and TRBJ2-2; D perhaps matches TRBD1 (5 bases). The CDR3 sequence is 13 residues long. V lost 7 bases, J lost 7 bases, and 13 bases lay in between. The germline CDR1 and CDR2 sequences are SNHLY and FYNNEI.

This chain connects TRBV29-1 to TRBJ2-5; D is ambiguous. Germline V lookup: CDR1 SQVTM, CDR2 ANQGSEA. The CDR3 contains 20 residues. V was shortened by 0 bases and J by 1 base, with 27 bases between the two germline ends. This chain's CDR3 is CSVEDFAGTEGGTPQETQYF. In nucleotides, the CDR3 is TGCAGCGTTGAAGACTTCGCCGGAACGGAAGGCGGCACCCCCCAAGAGACCCAGTACTTC.

The chain is built from TRBV5-5 and TRBJ1-6; D possibly corresponds to TRBD1 (5 bases). Trimming stripped 5 bases from V and 8 bases from J, with 8 bases between. There are 12 residues in the CDR3. In germline, CDR1 is SGHKS, CDR2 YYEKEE (reference sequence). The CDR3: CASRKGDSPLHF. CDR3 DNA: TGTGCCAGCAGGAAAGGGGATTCACCCCTCCACTTT. The full variable domain, in which reference TRBV5-5 and TRBJ1-6 provide the parts outside the CDR3, is DAGVTQSPTHLIKTRGQQVTLRCSPISGHKSVSWYQQVLGQGPQFIFQYYEKEERGRGNFPDRFSARQFPNYSSELNVNALLLGDSALYLCASRKGDSPLHFGNGTRLTVT.

The CDR3 nucleotides read TGTGCCAGCAGCTTAGTGGGAGAGTCCTACAATGAGCAGTTCTTC. This gives the protein CASSLVGESYNEQFF. The genes are TRBV7-2 and TRBJ2-1, with D perhaps matching TRBD2 (5 bases). This CDR3 region has 15 residues. Trimming pared 1 base from V and 1 base from J, leaving 8 bases between. The V gene's germline CDR1 is SGHTA and CDR2 FQGNSA.

This clonotype was recorded many times. This chain links TRBV30 with TRBJ2-7; tentative D call: TRBD1 (5 bases). The CDR3 extends over 12 amino acids. Trimming took 7 bases from V and 3 from J, leaving 13 bases between them. The germline gives CDR1 GTSNPN, CDR2 SVGIG (reference sequence). CDR3 nucleotide sequence: TGTGCCTCAAAAGACAGCAACTACGAGCAGTACTTC. It is translated as CASKDSNYEQYF.

The rearrangement uses TRBV2 and TRBJ1-1; D is possibly TRBD1 (5 bases). The CDR3 is 13 amino acids. V lost 6 bases, J lost 6 bases, and 14 bases lay in between. Germline V gene data show CDR1 as SNHLY and CDR2 as FYNNEI. The CDR3 DNA reads TGTGCCAGCAGGGGGGACTCCAAGGCTGAAGCTTTCTTT. Translation: CASRGDSKAEAFF.

This rearrangement joins TRBV27 to TRBJ2-5; 8 bases line up with TRBD1. Germline V lookup: CDR1 MNHEY, CDR2 SMNVEV (reference sequence). Unmatched junction bases numbered 8, after V lost 2 bases and J lost 3 bases. The CDR3 runs to 16 residues. Here the CDR3 DNA reads TGTGCCAGCAGTTTAAAGACAGGGGAAAATGAAGAGACCCAGTACTTC. It yields the protein CASSLKTGENEETQYF.

The gene calls are TRBV7-8 and TRBJ2-5; TRBD1 is a possible D gene (6 bases). The DNA end favors TRBJ2-7, so the J call may be wrong. The germline V gene encodes CDR1 SGHVS and CDR2 FQNEAQ. The CDR3 loop spans 15 amino acids. The CDR3 sequence is CASSLEQGSAYEQYF. The DNA for the CDR3 is TGTGCCAGCAGCTTAGAACAGGGCTCCGCCTACGAGCAGTACTTC.